This TCR beta chain was recovered during a study of cytomegalovirus exposure and HLA in healthy donors. Overall study context: The same platform used for the 666 first-cohort repertoires was also used for the 100 to 150 validation repertoires, as a later analysis reported. Study-level points and caveats: Reportedly, cytomegalovirus status was diagnosed with high sensitivity and specificity.

J was trimmed by 2 bases and V by 4 bases; bases with no gene match: 14. Germline V gives CDR1 SGHRS, CDR2 YFSETQ. The CDR3 loop spans 17 amino acids. Details on this clone: The target antigen is unknown.

Profiling relied on immunoSEQ multiplex PCR, and the TCRdb table lists in-frame clones only, not all of them. Seen here are a few hundred thousand clones, just over 85% observed once, and the top ten hold around 1%. Sequencing was performed on PBMCs. This rearrangement joins TRBV5-1 to TRBJ2-7; 8 nucleotides line up with TRBD1. The source of this sequence is a woman aged 18 to 35 in good health and CMV-seronegative. The CDR3, as DNA: TGCGCCAGCAGCCGTTATGTTTGGACAGGGACAACCTACGAGCAGTACTTC. This codes for CASSRYVWTGTTYEQYF.